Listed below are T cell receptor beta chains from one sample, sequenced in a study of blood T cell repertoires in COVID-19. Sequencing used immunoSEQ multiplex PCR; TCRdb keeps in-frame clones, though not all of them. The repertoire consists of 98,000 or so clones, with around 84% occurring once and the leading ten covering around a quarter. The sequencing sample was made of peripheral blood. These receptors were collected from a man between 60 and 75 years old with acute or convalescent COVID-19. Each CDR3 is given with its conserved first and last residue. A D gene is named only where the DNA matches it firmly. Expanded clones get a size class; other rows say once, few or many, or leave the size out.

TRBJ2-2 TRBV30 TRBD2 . CAFATSGRGIGELFF TGTGCCTTCGCCACTAGCGGGAGGGGAATCGGGGAGCTGTTTTTT
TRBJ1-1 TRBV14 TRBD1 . CASSPGQMNTEAFF TGTGCCAGCAGCCCGGGACAGATGAACACTGAAGCTTTCTTT
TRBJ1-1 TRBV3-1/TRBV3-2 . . CASSQGTFLNTEAFF TGTGCCAGCAGCCAGGGGACATTCCTGAACACTGAAGCTTTCTTT
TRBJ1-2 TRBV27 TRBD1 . CASSPTGERSGYTF TGTGCCAGCAGCCCGACAGGGGAGAGGAGTGGCTACACCTTC
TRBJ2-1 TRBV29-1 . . CSVPLSSARSYNEQFF TGCAGCGTTCCACTTTCTTCTGCTAGGTCCTACAATGAGCAGTTCTTC
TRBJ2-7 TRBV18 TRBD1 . CASSPPEGQGKYEQYF TGTGCCAGCTCACCACCGGAGGGACAGGGGAAGTACGAGCAGTACTTC
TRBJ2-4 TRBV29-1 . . CSVVGEVYIQYF TGCAGCGTTGTAGGAGAGGTATACATTCAGTACTTC
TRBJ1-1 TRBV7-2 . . CASSLVSGNTEAFF TGTGCCAGCAGCTTAGTGTCGGGGAACACTGAAGCTTTCTTT
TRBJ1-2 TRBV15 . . CATSGAHFYGYTF TGTGCCACCAGCGGGGCCCATTTCTATGGCTACACCTTC
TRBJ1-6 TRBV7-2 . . CASSFQSSPLHF TGTGCCAGCAGCTTTCAATCTTCACCCCTCCACTTT
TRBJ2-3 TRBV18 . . CASSPGGGVGDTQYF TGTGCCAGCTCACCAGGCGGCGGGGTAGGAGATACGCAGTATTTT
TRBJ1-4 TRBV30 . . CAWSAGGPNEKLFF TGTGCCTGGAGTGCCGGAGGACCTAATGAAAAACTGTTTTTT
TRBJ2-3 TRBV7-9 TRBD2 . CASSRLAGGPDTQYF TGTGCCAGCAGTCGACTAGCGGGAGGCCCAGATACGCAGTATTTT
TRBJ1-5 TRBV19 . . CASSISGVAEPQHF TGTGCCAGTAGTATTAGTGGGGTAGCGGAGCCCCAGCATTTT
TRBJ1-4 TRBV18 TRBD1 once CASYQNRGEKLFF TGTGCCAGCTATCAGAACAGGGGTGAAAAACTGTTTTTT
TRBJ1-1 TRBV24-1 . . CATSGDVTLDRRLGTEAFF TGTGCCACCAGCGGAGACGTAACCCTGGACAGACGTCTCGGGACTGAAGCTTTCTTT
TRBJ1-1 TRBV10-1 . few CASRYRGFPKEAFF TGCGCCAGCAGGTACCGAGGGTTTCCGAAAGAAGCTTTCTTT
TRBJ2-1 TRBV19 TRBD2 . CASSQTSGGGNEQFF TGTGCCAGTAGCCAAACTAGCGGGGGGGGAAATGAGCAGTTCTTC
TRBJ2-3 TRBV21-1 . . CASSKVGDRLAGSTDTQYF TGTGCCAGCAGCAAAGTGGGAGACAGACTAGCGGGAAGCACAGATACGCAGTATTTT
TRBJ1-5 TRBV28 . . CASSGVKASNQPQHF TGTGCCAGCAGCGGGGTCAAGGCTAGCAATCAGCCCCAGCATTTT
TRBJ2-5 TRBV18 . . CASSPSSPQETQYF TGTGCCAGCTCACCGTCTAGCCCCCAAGAGACCCAGTACTTC
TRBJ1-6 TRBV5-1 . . CASSLATQGTNSPLHF TGCGCCAGCAGCCTGGCTACACAGGGTACAAATTCACCCCTCCACTTT
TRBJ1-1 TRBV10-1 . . CASSESSGGVVTEAFF TGCGCCAGCAGTGAGTCTAGTGGCGGGGTAGTCACTGAAGCTTTCTTT
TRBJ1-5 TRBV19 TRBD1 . CASKSRTGGHQPQHF TGTGCCAGTAAATCTAGGACAGGGGGGCATCAGCCCCAGCATTTT
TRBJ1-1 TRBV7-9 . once CASSFRQGMNTEAFF TGTGCCAGCAGCTTTCGACAAGGAATGAACACTGAAGCTTTCTTT
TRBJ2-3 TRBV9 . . CASSVGIGSADTQYF TGTGCCAGCAGCGTAGGAATCGGGAGCGCAGATACGCAGTATTTT
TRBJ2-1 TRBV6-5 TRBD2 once CASSFQTSGTAEQFF TGTGCCAGCAGTTTTCAGACTAGCGGGACTGCTGAGCAGTTCTTC
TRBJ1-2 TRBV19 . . CASSSERGDYGYTF TGTGCCAGTAGTTCCGAACGGGGGGACTATGGCTACACCTTC
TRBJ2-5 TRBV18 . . CASSAGLETQYF TGTGCCAGCTCAGCGGGATTGGAGACCCAGTACTTC
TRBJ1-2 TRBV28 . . CASSRPGGYTF TGTGCCAGCAGCCGACCGGGTGGCTACACCTTC
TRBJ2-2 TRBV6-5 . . CASGGTGELFF TGTGCCAGCGGGGGGACCGGGGAGCTGTTTTTT
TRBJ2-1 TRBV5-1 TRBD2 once CASSLGPIAGGPNNEQFF TGCGCCAGCAGCTTGGGACCTATAGCGGGAGGGCCCAACAATGAGCAGTTCTTC
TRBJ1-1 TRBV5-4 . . CASSLFVTGNTEAFF TGTGCCAGCAGCTTGTTCGTGACAGGCAACACTGAAGCTTTCTTT
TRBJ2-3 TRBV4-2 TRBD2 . CASSQEPSGRGADTQYF TGTGCCAGCAGCCAAGAGCCTAGCGGGAGAGGGGCGGATACGCAGTATTTT
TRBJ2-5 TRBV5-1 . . CASSLEGGTETQYF TGCGCCAGCAGCTTGGAGGGCGGGACTGAGACCCAGTACTTC
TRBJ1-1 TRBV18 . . CASSLNRVDAEAFF TGTGCCAGCTCACTAAACAGGGTAGATGCTGAAGCTTTCTTT
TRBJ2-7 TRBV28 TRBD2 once CASRGTSVQTYEQYF TGTGCCAGCAGGGGGACTAGCGTCCAAACCTACGAGCAGTACTTC
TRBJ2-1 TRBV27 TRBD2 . CASSPARGTSGSNKQFF TGTGCCAGCAGTCCTGCCCGCGGGACTAGCGGGAGTAATAAGCAGTTCTTC
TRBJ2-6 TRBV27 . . CASSSSQVSGANVLTF TGTGCCAGCAGTTCTTCACAGGTTTCTGGGGCCAACGTCCTGACTTTC
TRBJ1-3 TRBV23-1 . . CARERAPATYSGNTIYF TGCGCCAGGGAGAGGGCCCCAGCTACCTACTCTGGAAACACCATATATTTT
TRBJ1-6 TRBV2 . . CASSEGGQSFNSPLHF TGTGCCAGCAGTGAAGGCGGACAGAGTTTTAATTCACCCCTCCACTTT
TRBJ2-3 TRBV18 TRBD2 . CASSPRLAGGTDTQYF TGTGCCAGCTCACCAAGACTAGCGGGAGGTACAGATACGCAGTATTTT
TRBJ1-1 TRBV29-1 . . CSVQTMNTEAFF TGCAGCGTACAGACGATGAACACTGAAGCTTTCTTT
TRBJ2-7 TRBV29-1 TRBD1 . CSVETGFSIEQYF TGCAGCGTTGAGACAGGGTTTTCTATCGAGCAGTACTTC
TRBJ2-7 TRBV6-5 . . CASSYYPDRSYEQYF TGTGCCAGCAGTTACTACCCGGACAGATCCTACGAGCAGTACTTC
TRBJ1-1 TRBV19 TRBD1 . CASSLLGQGGTEAFF TGTGCCAGTAGTTTACTGGGACAGGGTGGTACTGAAGCTTTCTTT
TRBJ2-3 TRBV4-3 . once CASSQDSAAGAGVVDTQYF TGCGCCAGCAGCCAAGATAGCGCGGCAGGGGCGGGAGTTGTAGATACGCAGTATTTT
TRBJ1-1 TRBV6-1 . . CASSEGGLRSEAFF TGTGCCAGCAGTGAGGGAGGGCTCCGCAGTGAAGCTTTCTTT
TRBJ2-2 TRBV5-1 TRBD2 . CASSLPSGSPGELFF TGCGCCAGCAGCTTGCCTAGCGGGAGTCCCGGGGAGCTGTTTTTT
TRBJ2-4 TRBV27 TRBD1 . CASRGHGENIQYF TGTGCCAGTAGGGGGCATGGGGAAAACATTCAGTACTTC
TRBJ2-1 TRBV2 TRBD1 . CASSGGQGKGLF TGTGCCAGCAGTGGGGGACAGGGAAAGGGCCTCTTC
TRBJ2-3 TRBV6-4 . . CASSDGGLGTDTQYF TGTGCCAGCAGTGACGGAGGACTGGGCACAGATACGCAGTATTTT
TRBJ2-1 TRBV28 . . CASSTPRTRNEQFF TGTGCCAGCAGTACCCCGAGGACTCGAAATGAGCAGTTCTTC
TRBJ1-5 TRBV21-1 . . CASSKGPSGGSSGNQPQHF TGTGCCAGCAGCAAAGGCCCATCAGGGGGGAGCAGCGGGAATCAGCCCCAGCATTTT
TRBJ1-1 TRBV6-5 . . CASSYEGGSRTEAFF TGTGCCAGCAGTTACGAGGGGGGGAGTCGCACTGAAGCTTTCTTT
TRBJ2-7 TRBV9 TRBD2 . CASSVASAGATYEQYF TGTGCCAGCAGCGTAGCATCAGCGGGGGCTACCTACGAGCAGTACTTC
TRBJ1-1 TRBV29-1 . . CSVATGLMNTEAFF TGCAGCGTTGCCACAGGGCTCATGAACACTGAAGCTTTCTTT